The 7 T cell receptor beta chains given below trace back to one sample, sequenced in a study of identical twins (dated by TCRdb to about 2016). Library preparation employed 5' RACE. The sequencing machine was an Illumina HiSeq 2000. TCRdb passed the public sequencing reads through fastp at Q25 and MiXCR, retaining productive beta sequences. Each CDR3 protein appears once, grouped with its most common genes and DNA. Present in this sample are under 300,000 distinct CDR3 sequences, approximately 11% of which were seen just once. The ten largest make up roughly 4% of the sample. In addition, the sample was reused for a study of yellow fever vaccine responses in identical twins.

Sample: memory (CD45RO+) T cells sorted from blood. The cell subset or site label for this specimen denotes: CD45RO+ enriched T cells. The source is a woman younger than 30 in good health.

This clonotype came up a few times. This chain joins TRBV29-1 and TRBJ2-7, with 8 bases that match TRBD1. Germline V gene sequence: CDR1 SQVTM, CDR2 ANQGSEA. J gave up 6 bases and V 7 bases, and 8 bases lay outside the gene matches. The CDR3 loop spans 12 amino acids. CDR3 sequence (DNA): TGCAGCGCGGGACAGGTTACAAGCGAGCAGTACTTC. It yields the protein CSAGQVTSEQYF.

This clonotype appeared a few times. V is TRBV30 and J is TRBJ2-1, with D tentatively TRBD2 (6 bases). With 2 bases removed from V and 6 bases from J, the gap between germline ends came to 14 bases. This CDR3 is built from 14 residues. Germline CDR1 is GTSNPN and CDR2 is SVGIG (reference sequence). The CDR3 is CAWSRGTQVNEQFF. The CDR3, as DNA: TGTGCCTGGAGTCGCGGGACCCAAGTCAATGAGCAGTTCTTC.

The rearrangement joins TRBV28 to TRBJ2-7; D possibly matches TRBD1 or TRBD2 (5 bases each). This CDR3 spans 11 amino acids. Trimming took 6 bases from V and 6 from J, leaving 9 bases between them. Looked up from germline, CDR1 is MDHEN and CDR2 is SYDVKM. This chain's CDR3 is CASRGTFEQYF. The CDR3, as DNA: TGTGCCAGCAGGGGGACCTTCGAGCAGTACTTC.

The V call is TRBV12-3 or TRBV12-4, the J call TRBJ2-7, with D hard to call. Trimming removed 8 bases from V and 5 bases from J, with 13 bases in between. CDR3 length equals 12 residues. The CDR3 bases are TGTGCCAGCGCCTGGAGATCGGACGAGCAGTACTTC. This encodes CASAWRSDEQYF.

This chain links TRBV30 with TRBJ2-2; tentatively, D is TRBD1 or TRBD2 (5 bases each). Germline CDR1 GTSNPN, CDR2 SVGIG (reference sequence). This CDR3 has 14 amino acids. V shed 3 bases and J shed 1 base, with 9 bases lying between them. The CDR3 is CAWRGTVNTGELFF. The CDR3 DNA reads TGTGCCTGGAGAGGGACGGTGAACACCGGGGAGCTGTTTTTT.

The chain recombines TRBV19 with TRBJ2-7; 10 positions agree with TRBD1. V lost 7 bases, J lost 7 bases, and 16 bases stayed unmatched. The germline V gene encodes CDR1 LNHDA and CDR2 SQIVND (reference sequence). CDR3 length: 16 residues. This CDR3 reads CASTPARTGGTGEQYF. The CDR3, as DNA: TGTGCCAGTACCCCCGCCCGGACAGGGGGGACGGGGGAGCAGTACTTC.

This clonotype occurred a few times. The chain couples TRBV15 to TRBJ2-5, with D perhaps matching TRBD2 (5 bases). The V and J ends lost 0 bases and 3 bases respectively, with 11 bases between them. CDR3 size: 15 residues. Germline V gene lookup returns CDR1 LNHNV and CDR2 YYDKDF (reference sequence). The CDR3 coding sequence is TGTGCCACCAGCAGAGAGCGGCGGGTGGAAGAGACCCAGTACTTC. It codes for CATSRERRVEETQYF. The whole variable domain, remainder taken from reference TRBV15 and TRBJ2-5, is DAMVIQNPRYQVTQFGKPVTLSCSQTLNHNVMYWYQQKSSQAPKLLFHYYDKDFNNEADTPDNFQSRRPNTSFCFLDIRSPGLGDTAMYLCATSRERRVEETQYFGPGTRLLVL.